This T cell receptor (beta chain) emerged from a study of early T cells in non-severe SARS-CoV-2 infection. J was trimmed by 4 bases and V by 1 base; bases with no gene match: 6. Germline values: CDR1 LNHDA, CDR2 SQIVND (reference sequence). This CDR3 has 15 residues. TCRdb itself ran the 5' RACE reads through MiXCR, one entry per CDR3 protein. The sample includes around 84,000 distinct CDR3 sequences, 9% to 14% of them seen just once. Specimen: whole blood. V is TRBV19 and J is TRBJ2-5; TRBD2 matches at 7 bases. The clonotype comes from an adult who was a healthcare worker with PCR-confirmed SARS-CoV-2 infection or an uninfected control (not recorded which). The CDR3 is CASSIGGLVRETQYF. The CDR3 DNA sequence: TGTGCCAGTAGTATAGGAGGACTAGTTCGAGAGACCCAGTACTTC.